The entry below describes one T cell receptor beta chain. What it binds is not known. One end of the junction varies from germline; a read error may be responsible. The data belong to a study of T-cell memory formation after mild COVID-19. Study information: Each donor largely had its own TCR clusters.

A single record per CDR3 protein comes from TCRdb applying MiXCR to the 5' RACE reads. The sample includes around 150,000 distinct CDR3 sequences, approximately 14% of them seen just once. The CDR3 length is 14 residues. Germline CDR1 and CDR2: SGHRS and YFSETQ. Study-level findings and limits: Contracting CD4+ clones were located mainly in CM and EM, and CD8+ clones in EMRA. Memory sampled before infection contained some responding clones, suggesting cross-reactive memory joined.

Sequencing input: PBMCs or a T cell subset sorted from them (not recorded which). V is TRBV5-1 and J is TRBJ2-7, with a possible D match to TRBD1 (6 bases). The receptor comes from an adult woman who had mild COVID-19 (a few samples of this study predate the infection). Cell type and time point are not known. CDR3 nucleotide sequence: TGCGCCAGCAGCTTGGAGGCAGGGGTTCACGAGAAGTACTTC. Encoded protein: CASSLEAGVHEKYF.